The 10 T cell receptor beta chains below come from one sample, sequenced in a study of blood T cell repertoires in COVID-19. TCRdb keeps only in-frame clones here, not all; method: immunoSEQ multiplex PCR. The table lists 200,000 or so clones, 85% to 90% of them singletons. The sample was peripheral blood. The origin of the receptors is a woman aged 50 to 60 with acute or convalescent COVID-19.

With regard to this clone: The sample holds other DNA sequences that translate to the same CDR3. The chain couples TRBV19 to TRBJ2-5; 7 bases align to TRBD2. This CDR3 comprises 12 residues. J lost 5 bases, V lost 3 bases, and 0 bases had no gene match. Germline-derived CDR1 and CDR2 are LNHDA and SQIVND (reference sequence). CDR3: CASSIGGETQYF. The CDR3 DNA is TGTGCCAGTAGTATCGGGGGGGAGACCCAGTACTTC.

This chain joins TRBV3-1 (or the pseudogene TRBV3-2) and TRBJ1-1; unclear D gene. Trimming cost V 1 base and J 1 base, with 7 bases left between them. Germline V gene data show CDR1 as LGHDT and CDR2 as YNNKEL (reference sequence). CDR3 length: 14 amino acids. CDR3 amino acids: CASSQGRRNTEAFF. The CDR3 DNA sequence: TGTGCCAGCAGCCAAGGCAGAAGGAACACTGAAGCTTTCTTT.

The V and J genes are TRBV10-2 and TRBJ1-4; D remains unclear. The CDR3 loop spans 13 amino acids. Trimming stripped 10 bases from V and 4 bases from J, with 13 bases between. Per the germline V gene, CDR1 is WSHSY and CDR2 is SAAADI. CDR3 protein: CAISQSYNEKLFF. The CDR3 nucleotides read TGCGCCATTTCGCAGTCGTATAATGAAAAACTGTTTTTT.

This rearrangement joins TRBV27 to TRBJ2-2; TRBD1 is a possible D gene (5 bases). The CDR3 loop spans 17 amino acids. Trimming pared 2 bases from V and 1 base from J, leaving 14 bases between. Germline loops: CDR1 MNHEY, CDR2 SMNVEV (reference sequence). CDR3 nucleotide sequence: TGTGCCAGCAGTTTAGGCAGGGAACAATTGAACACCGGGGAGCTGTTTTTT. Translating it yields CASSLGREQLNTGELFF.

This chain links TRBV2 with TRBJ2-2; TRBD2 aligns across 10 bases. The V and J ends lost 4 bases and 2 bases, in that order; junction bases with no gene match: 1. Germline loops: CDR1 SNHLY, CDR2 FYNNEI. This CDR3 spans 15 amino acids. CDR3: CASSGTSGNTGELFF. CDR3 bases: TGTGCCAGCAGTGGGACTAGCGGAAACACCGGGGAGCTGTTTTTT.

The genes are TRBV6-5 and TRBJ1-5; D gene uncertain. This CDR3 has 13 amino acids. Trimming pared 7 bases from V and 12 bases from J, leaving 19 bases between. Germline V CDR1 and CDR2: MNHEY, SVGAGI. The CDR3 reads CASTELSSGSQHF. CDR3 bases: TGTGCCAGCACAGAATTATCGTCGGGGAGCCAGCATTTT.

The chain couples TRBV6-2 or TRBV6-3 to TRBJ2-6; 7 bases map to TRBD1. Losses at the gene ends were 5 bases for V and 0 bases for J; bases not matched to a gene: 7. Germline V CDR1 and CDR2: MNHEY, SVGEGT. This CDR3 region has 17 residues. The CDR3 DNA reads TGTGCCAGCAGTCTGGGACAGATACACTCTGGGGCCAACGTCCTGACTTTC. Translation: CASSLGQIHSGANVLTF.

Here the CDR3 reads CASSLGGKGGGNEQFF. The CDR3 bases are TGTGCCAGCAGCTTAGGGGGGAAAGGGGGTGGCAATGAGCAGTTCTTC. The chain has TRBV11-2 and TRBJ2-1; TRBD1 is a possible D gene (6 bases). V dropped 1 base and J dropped 6 bases, with 16 bases sitting between them. This CDR3 is built from 16 residues. Germline CDR1 reads SGHAT; CDR2 reads FQNNGV.

The rearrangement uses TRBV5-1 and TRBJ2-1, with D possibly TRBD1 on 5 matching bases. CDR1 and CDR2 (germline): SGHRS, YFSETQ. The CDR3 loop spans 17 amino acids. The V and J ends lost 0 bases and 8 bases respectively, with 21 bases between them. The CDR3 region is CASSLVGHPTVGHEQFF. CDR3 nucleotides: TGCGCCAGCAGCTTGGTTGGACATCCTACCGTGGGTCATGAGCAGTTCTTC.

The chain carries TRBV5-1 and TRBJ1-6; 10 nucleotides line up with TRBD1. Germline CDR1 reads SGHRS; CDR2 reads YFSETQ. V was pared by 2 bases and J by 10 bases, with 9 bases of the junction left unmatched. The CDR3 totals 16 residues. The DNA of the CDR3 is TGCGCCAGCAGCTTTATCGGGACAGGGGCTGGCTCACCCCTCCACTTT. It translates to CASSFIGTGAGSPLHF.